This passage covers 9 T cell receptor beta chains from one sample sequenced in a study of blood T cell repertoires in COVID-19. TCRdb's copy holds only in-frame clones and misses some; the assay was immunoSEQ multiplex PCR. The data contain about 170,000 clones, approximately 86% of them seen just once; the ten biggest clones take up around 7%. Sample: peripheral blood. The receptors stem from an elderly man with COVID-19, enrolled during active disease.

The rearrangement joins TRBV19 to TRBJ2-3; possible D gene TRBD1, 5 bases. The CDR3 totals 17 residues. From germline, CDR1 is LNHDA and CDR2 SQIVND (reference sequence). V lost 4 bases and J 1 base, leaving 18 bases between the germline ends. The CDR3 DNA is TGTGCCAGTAGTACCGTGGGCCAGGCCAGGGGCACAGATACGCAGTATTTT. Translating it yields CASSTVGQARGTDTQYF.

The rearrangement joins TRBV5-4 to TRBJ2-2, with TRBD2 matching 10 bases. Germline CDR1 SGHNT, CDR2 YYREEE (reference sequence). This CDR3 has 15 amino acids. V was pared by 4 bases and J by 5 bases, with 5 bases of the junction left unmatched. CDR3 in DNA: TGTGCCAGCAGCATGGGACTAGCGAGTACCGGGGAGCTGTTTTTT. Amino acid sequence: CASSMGLASTGELFF.

The chain uses TRBV9 and TRBJ1-3, with D hard to call. The CDR3 sequence is 16 residues long. V dropped 0 bases and J dropped 0 bases, with 10 bases sitting between them. CDR1 SGDLS and CDR2 YYNGEE come from the germline V gene. Written as DNA, the CDR3 is TGTGCCAGCAGCGTAGACGCAGAAATCTCTGGAAACACCATATATTTT. Translated: CASSVDAEISGNTIYF.

The chain combines TRBV6-6 with TRBJ2-3; tentative D call: TRBD1 (6 bases). From germline, CDR1 is MNHNY and CDR2 SVGAGI (reference sequence). Trimming removed 2 bases from V and 4 bases from J, with 13 bases in between. The CDR3 consists of 15 residues. Here the CDR3 reads CASSYGNSGADTQYF. CDR3 sequence (DNA): TGTGCCAGCAGTTACGGTAACTCAGGGGCAGATACGCAGTATTTT.

V and J are TRBV11-2 and TRBJ1-1; D unclear. There are 15 residues in the CDR3. Between the trimmed V and J ends, which lost 6 bases and 0 bases, there was a span of 14 bases. The germline CDR1 and CDR2 sequences are SGHAT and FQNNGV. CDR3 sequence: CASSLLGRMNTEAFF. The CDR3 coding sequence is TGTGCCAGCAGTCTCCTAGGCCGTATGAACACTGAAGCTTTCTTT.

The genes are TRBV16 and TRBJ1-2; D ambiguous. V shed 0 bases and J shed 8 bases, with 10 bases lying between them. The germline CDR1 and CDR2 sequences are KGHSY and FQNENV. The CDR3 is made up of 13 amino acids. The CDR3 DNA sequence: TGTGCCAGCAGCCAATCGGGGAGTGGCGGCTACACCTTC. This sequence encodes CASSQSGSGGYTF. The full variable domain, with the rest looked up from reference TRBV16 and TRBJ1-2, is GEEVAQTPKHLVRGEGQKAKLYCAPIKGHSYVFWYQQVLKNEFKFLISFQNENVFDETGMPKERFSAKCLPNSPCSLEIQATKLEDSAVYFCASSQSGSGGYTFGSGTRLTVV.

J is TRBJ1-1 and V is TRBV29-1; TRBD1 agrees at 11 bases. In germline, CDR1 is SQVTM, CDR2 ANQGSEA. This CDR3 has 13 amino acids. J lost 6 bases, V lost 7 bases, and 7 bases had no gene match. The DNA for the CDR3 is TGCAGCGGCCGGGACAGGGGGACGGCTGAAGCTTTCTTT. Its translation: CSGRDRGTAEAFF.

V is TRBV7-9 and J is TRBJ2-7, with D possibly being TRBD2 (5 bases). The CDR3 contains 15 residues. Germline V CDR1 and CDR2: SEHNR, FQNEAQ (reference sequence). V was shortened by 7 bases and J by 4 bases, with 20 bases between the two germline ends. The CDR3 here is CASTEGPGGTYEQYF. CDR3 sequence (DNA): TGTGCCAGCACCGAGGGTCCAGGAGGTACTTACGAGCAGTACTTC.

The chain joins TRBV2 to TRBJ2-3; possibly TRBD2 for D (6 bases). The CDR3 is 13 residues long. Germline assignment: CDR1 SNHLY and CDR2 FYNNEI. V was cut by 6 bases and J by 3 bases, with 10 bases left in between. The CDR3 bases are TGTGCCAGCAGACTAGCTGGTACAGATACGCAGTATTTT. It codes for CASRLAGTDTQYF.